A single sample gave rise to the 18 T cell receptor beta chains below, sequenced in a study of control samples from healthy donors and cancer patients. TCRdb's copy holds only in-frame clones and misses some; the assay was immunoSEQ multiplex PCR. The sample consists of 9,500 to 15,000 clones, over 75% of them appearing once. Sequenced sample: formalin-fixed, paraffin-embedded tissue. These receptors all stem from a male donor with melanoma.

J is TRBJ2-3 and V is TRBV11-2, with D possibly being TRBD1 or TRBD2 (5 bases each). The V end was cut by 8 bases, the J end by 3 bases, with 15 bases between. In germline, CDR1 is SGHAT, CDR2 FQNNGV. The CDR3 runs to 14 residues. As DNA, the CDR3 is TGTGCCAGCGTCAAGGGGAGTTCAACAGATACGCAGTATTTT. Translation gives CASVKGSSTDTQYF.

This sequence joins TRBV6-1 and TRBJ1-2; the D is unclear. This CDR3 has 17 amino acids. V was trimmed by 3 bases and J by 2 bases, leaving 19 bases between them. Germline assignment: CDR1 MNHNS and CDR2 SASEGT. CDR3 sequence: CASSEPEERIMNYGYTF. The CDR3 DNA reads TGTGCCAGCAGTGAGCCAGAGGAGCGTATAATGAACTATGGCTACACCTTC.

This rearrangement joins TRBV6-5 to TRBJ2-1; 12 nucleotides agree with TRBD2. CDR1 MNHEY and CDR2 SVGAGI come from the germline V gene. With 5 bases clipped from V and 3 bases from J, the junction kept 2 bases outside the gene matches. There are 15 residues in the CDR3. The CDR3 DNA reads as TGTGCCAGCAGTATACTAGCGGGAGGCTACAATGAGCAGTTCTTC. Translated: CASSILAGGYNEQFF.

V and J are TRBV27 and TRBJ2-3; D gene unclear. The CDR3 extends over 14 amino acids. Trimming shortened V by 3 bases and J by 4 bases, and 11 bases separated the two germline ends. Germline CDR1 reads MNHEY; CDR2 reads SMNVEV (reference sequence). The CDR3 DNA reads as TGTGCCAGCAGTTTGTCCCAGTGGGCAGATACGCAGTATTTT. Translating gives CASSLSQWADTQYF.

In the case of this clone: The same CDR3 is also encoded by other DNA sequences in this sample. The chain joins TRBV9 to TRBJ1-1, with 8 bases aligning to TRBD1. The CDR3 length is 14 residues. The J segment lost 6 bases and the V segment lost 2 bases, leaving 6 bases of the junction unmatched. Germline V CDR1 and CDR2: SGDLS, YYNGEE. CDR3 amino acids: CASSVAQGGAEAFF. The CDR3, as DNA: TGTGCCAGCAGCGTCGCACAGGGGGGCGCTGAAGCTTTCTTT.

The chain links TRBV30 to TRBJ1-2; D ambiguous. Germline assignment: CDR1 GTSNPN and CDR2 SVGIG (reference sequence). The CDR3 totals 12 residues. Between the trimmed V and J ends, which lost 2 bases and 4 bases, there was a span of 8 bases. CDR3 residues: CAWSSQVYGYTF. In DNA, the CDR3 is TGTGCCTGGAGTAGCCAGGTCTATGGCTACACCTTC. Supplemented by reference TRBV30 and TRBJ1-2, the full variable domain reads SQTIHQWPATLVQPVGSPLSLECTVEGTSNPNLYWYRQAAGRGLQLLFYSVGIGQISSEVPQNLSASRPQDRQFILSSKKLLLSDSGFYLCAWSSQVYGYTFGSGTRLTVV.

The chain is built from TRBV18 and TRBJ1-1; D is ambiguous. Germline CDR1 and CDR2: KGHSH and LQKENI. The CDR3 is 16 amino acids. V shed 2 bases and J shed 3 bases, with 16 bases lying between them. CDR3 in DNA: TGTGCCAGCTCACCATGGGCCCAGTCGAGGGACACTGAAGCTTTCTTT. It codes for CASSPWAQSRDTEAFF.

Here the CDR3 DNA reads TGTGCCAGCAGCCAATCTAGCGGGAAGGCCAATGAGCAGTTCTTC. The encoded protein is CASSQSSGKANEQFF. V and J are TRBV7-3 and TRBJ2-1; TRBD2 agrees at 9 bases. With V trimmed by 5 bases and J by 6 bases, 8 bases remained unmatched. The germline V gene encodes CDR1 SGHTA and CDR2 FQGTGA. The length of the CDR3 is 15 residues.

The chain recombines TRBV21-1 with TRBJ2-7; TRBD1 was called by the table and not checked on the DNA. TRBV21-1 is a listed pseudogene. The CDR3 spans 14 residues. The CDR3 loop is CASSTDSGSYEQYV. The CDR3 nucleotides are TGTGCCAGCAGCACCGACAGTGGTTCCTACGAGCAGTACGTC.

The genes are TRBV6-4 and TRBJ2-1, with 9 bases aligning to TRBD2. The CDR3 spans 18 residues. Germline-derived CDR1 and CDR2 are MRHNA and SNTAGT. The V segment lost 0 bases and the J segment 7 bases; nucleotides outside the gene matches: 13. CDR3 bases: TGTGCCAGCAGTGACTCATATGAGGCGGGAGGGCCTAAGAATGAGCAGTTCTTC. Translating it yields CASSDSYEAGGPKNEQFF.

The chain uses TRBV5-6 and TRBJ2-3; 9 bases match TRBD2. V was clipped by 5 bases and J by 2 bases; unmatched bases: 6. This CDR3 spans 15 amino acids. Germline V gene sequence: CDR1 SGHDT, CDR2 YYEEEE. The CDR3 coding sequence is TGTGCCAGCAGTCCGACTAGCGGTAACACAGATACGCAGTATTTT. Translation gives CASSPTSGNTDTQYF.

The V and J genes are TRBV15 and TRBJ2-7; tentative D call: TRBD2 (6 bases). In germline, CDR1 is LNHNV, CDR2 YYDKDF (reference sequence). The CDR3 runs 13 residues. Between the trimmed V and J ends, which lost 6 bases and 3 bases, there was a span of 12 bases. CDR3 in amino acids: CATSDQRVYEQYF. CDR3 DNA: TGTGCCACCAGTGATCAGCGGGTCTACGAGCAGTACTTC.

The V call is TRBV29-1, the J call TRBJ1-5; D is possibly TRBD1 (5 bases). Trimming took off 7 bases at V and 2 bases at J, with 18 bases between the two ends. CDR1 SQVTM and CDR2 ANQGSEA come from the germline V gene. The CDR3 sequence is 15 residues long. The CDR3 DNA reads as TGCAGCGCAACCTTACAGGTCGGGGGCAATCAGCCCCAGCATTTT. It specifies CSATLQVGGNQPQHF.

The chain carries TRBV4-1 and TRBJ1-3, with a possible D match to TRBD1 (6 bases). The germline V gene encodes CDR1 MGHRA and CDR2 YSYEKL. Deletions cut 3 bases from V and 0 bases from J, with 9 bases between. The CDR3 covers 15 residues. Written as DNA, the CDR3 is TGCGCCAGCAGCCAGGGGGCCTACTCTGGAAACACCATATATTTT. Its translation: CASSQGAYSGNTIYF.

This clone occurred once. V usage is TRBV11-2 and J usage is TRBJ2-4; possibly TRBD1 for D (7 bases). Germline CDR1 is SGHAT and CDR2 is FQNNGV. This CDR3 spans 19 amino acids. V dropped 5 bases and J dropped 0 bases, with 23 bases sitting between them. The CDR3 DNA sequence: TGTGCCAGCAGCCCCGGGGTCAGGGGGGACGACCTAGCCAAAAACATTCAGTACTTC. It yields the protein CASSPGVRGDDLAKNIQYF.

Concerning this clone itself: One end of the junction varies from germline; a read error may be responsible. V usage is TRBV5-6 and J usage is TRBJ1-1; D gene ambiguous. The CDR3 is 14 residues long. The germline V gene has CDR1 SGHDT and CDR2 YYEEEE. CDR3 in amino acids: CASSFPTKNTKAFF. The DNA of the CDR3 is TGTGCCAGCAGCTTCCCGACAAAGAACACTAAAGCTTTCTTT. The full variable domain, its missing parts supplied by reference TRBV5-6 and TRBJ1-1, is DAGVTQSPTHLIKTRGQQVTLRCSPKSGHDTVSWYQQALGQGPQFIFQYYEEEERQRGNFPDRFSGHQFPNYSSELNVNALLLGDSALYLCASSFPTKNTKAFFGQGTRLTVV.

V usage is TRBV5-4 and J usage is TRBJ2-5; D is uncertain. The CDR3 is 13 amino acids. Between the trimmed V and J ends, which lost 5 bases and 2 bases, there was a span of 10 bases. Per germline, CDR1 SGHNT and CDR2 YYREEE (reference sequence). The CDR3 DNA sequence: TGTGCCAGCAGACTGTTGGCGCAAGAGACCCAGTACTTC. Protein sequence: CASRLLAQETQYF.

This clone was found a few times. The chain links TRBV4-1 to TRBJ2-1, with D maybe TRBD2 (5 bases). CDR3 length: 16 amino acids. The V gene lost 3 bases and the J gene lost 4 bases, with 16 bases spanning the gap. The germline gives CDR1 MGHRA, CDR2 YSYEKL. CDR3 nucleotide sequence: TGCGCCAGCAGCCACCCCCGGGAACCGATTTACAATGAGCAGTTCTTC. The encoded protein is CASSHPREPIYNEQFF.